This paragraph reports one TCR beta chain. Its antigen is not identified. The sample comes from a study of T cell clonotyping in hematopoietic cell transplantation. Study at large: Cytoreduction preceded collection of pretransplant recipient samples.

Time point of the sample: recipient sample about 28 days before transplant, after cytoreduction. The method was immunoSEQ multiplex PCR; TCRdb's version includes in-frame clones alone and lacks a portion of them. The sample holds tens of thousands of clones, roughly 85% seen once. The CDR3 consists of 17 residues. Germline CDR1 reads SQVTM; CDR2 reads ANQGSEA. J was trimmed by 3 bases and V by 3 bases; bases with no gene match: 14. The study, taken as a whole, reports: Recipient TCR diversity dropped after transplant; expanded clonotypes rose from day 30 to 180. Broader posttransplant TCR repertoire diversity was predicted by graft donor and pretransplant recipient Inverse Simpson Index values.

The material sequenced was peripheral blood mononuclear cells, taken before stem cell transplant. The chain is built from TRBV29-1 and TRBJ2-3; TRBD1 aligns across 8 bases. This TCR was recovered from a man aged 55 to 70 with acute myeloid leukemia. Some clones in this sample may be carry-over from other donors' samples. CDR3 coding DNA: TGCAGCGTTGAGGGGCTGGAACGGGACAGGATAACAGATACGCAGTATTTT. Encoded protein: CSVEGLERDRITDTQYF.